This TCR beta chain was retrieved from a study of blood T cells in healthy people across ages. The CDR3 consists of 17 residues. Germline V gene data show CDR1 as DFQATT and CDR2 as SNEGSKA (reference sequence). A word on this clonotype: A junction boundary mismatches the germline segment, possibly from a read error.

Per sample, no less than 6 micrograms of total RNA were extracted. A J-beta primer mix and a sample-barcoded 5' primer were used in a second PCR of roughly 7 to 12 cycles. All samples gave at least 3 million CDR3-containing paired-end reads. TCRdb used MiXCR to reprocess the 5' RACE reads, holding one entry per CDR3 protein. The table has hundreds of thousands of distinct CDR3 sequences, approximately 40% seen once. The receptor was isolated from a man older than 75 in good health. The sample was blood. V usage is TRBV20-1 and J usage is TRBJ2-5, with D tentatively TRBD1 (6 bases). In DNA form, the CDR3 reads TGCAGTGCTAGAGATCAATTAGGGAGTAGGGGACAAGAGACCCAGTATTTC. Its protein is CSARDQLGSRGQETQYF.